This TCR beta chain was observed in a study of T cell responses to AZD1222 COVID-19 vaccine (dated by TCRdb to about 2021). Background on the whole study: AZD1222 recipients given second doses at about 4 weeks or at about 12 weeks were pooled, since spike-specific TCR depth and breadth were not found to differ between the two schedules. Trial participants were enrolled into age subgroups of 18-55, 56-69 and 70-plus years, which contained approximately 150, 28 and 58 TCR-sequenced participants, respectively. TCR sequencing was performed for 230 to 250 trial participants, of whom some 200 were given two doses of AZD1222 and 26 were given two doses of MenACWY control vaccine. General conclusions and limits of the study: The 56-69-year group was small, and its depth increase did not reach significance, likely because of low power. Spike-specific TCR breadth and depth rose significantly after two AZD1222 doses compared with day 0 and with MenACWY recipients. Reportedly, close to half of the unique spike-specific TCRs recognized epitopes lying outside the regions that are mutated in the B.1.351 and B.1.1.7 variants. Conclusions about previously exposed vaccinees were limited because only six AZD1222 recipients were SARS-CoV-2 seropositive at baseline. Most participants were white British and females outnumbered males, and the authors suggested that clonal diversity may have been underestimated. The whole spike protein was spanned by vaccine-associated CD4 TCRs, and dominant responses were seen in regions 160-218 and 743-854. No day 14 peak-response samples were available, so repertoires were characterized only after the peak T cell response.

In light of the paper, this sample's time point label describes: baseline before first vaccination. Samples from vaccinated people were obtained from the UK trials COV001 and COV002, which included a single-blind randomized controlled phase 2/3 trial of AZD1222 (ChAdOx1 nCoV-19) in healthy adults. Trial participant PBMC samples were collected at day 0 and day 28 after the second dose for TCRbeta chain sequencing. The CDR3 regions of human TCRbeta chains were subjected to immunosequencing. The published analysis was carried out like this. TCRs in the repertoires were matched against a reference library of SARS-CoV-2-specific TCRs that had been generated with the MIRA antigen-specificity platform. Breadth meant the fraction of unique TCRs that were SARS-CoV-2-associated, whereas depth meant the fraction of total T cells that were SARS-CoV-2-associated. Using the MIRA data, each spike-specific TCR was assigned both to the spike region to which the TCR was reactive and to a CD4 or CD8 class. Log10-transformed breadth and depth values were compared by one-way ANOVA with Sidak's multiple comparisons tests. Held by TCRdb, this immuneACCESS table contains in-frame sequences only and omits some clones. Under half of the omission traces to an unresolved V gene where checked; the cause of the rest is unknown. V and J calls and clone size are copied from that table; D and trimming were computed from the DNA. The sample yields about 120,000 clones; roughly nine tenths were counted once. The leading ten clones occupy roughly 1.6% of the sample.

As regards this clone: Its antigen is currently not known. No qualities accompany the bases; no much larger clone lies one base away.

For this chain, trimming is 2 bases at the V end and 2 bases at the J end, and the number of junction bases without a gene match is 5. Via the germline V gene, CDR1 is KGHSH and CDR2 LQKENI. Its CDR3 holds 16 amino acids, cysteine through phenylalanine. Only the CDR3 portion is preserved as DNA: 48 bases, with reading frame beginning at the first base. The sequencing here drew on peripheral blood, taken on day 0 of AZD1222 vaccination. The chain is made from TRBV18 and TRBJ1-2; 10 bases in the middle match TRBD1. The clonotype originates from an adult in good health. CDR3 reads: CASSPGTGDRNYGYTF. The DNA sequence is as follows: TGTGCCAGCTCACCAGGGACAGGGGATCGGAACTATGGCTACACCTTC.